This record looks at one T cell receptor beta chain sequence and its context. The method was immunoSEQ multiplex PCR; TCRdb's version includes in-frame clones alone and lacks a portion of them. Of about 150,000 clones detected, just over 90% appear once; the ten largest clones hold less than 2%. This specimen belongs to a study of T cell responses to AZD1222 COVID-19 vaccine. Trimming pared 3 bases from V and 8 bases from J, leaving 14 bases between. Germline assignment: CDR1 SGHRS and CDR2 YFSETQ. The CDR3 consists of 13 residues. The source material was peripheral blood, sampled 28 days after the second AZD1222 dose. V is TRBV5-1 and J is TRBJ1-2, with D possibly matching TRBD1 (5 bases). This sequence was found in an adult who received the AZD1222 COVID-19 vaccine. DNA for the CDR3: TGCGCCAGCAGCTACCGGGACCGAGGAGGCTACACCTTC. Its protein is CASSYRDRGGYTF.